Presented here are 27 T cell receptor beta chains from one specimen sequenced in a study of T cells in women clearing cervical HPV infection. TCRdb keeps only in-frame clones here, not all; method: immunoSEQ multiplex PCR. The listing records fewer than 50,000 clones. Sequenced material: blood buffy coat. The receptors were gathered from a woman between 18 and 69 years old with a cervical HPV16 infection that either progressed to CIN3+ or cleared (not recorded which).

Concerning this clone itself: The observed sequence ends 3 residues before the CDR3 terminus, with the missing tail filled in from the germline J gene. V usage is TRBV6-1 and J usage is TRBJ2-7; D ambiguous. The CDR3 is 16 amino acids. The ends were cut back, 1 base at V and 4 bases at J, with 17 bases in the middle. Germline values: CDR1 MNHNS, CDR2 SASEGT. The CDR3 bases that were read are TGTGCCAGCAGTGAAGGTGCGAGATCGAGTCCATACGAG. Protein: CASSEGARSSPYE. The full CDR3 is CASSEGARSSPYEQYF.

On this clone: The CDR3 is cut off 3 residues early in the read; its end comes from the germline J gene. The chain uses TRBV5-4 and TRBJ2-3; tentatively, D is TRBD2 (6 bases). Trimming removed 0 bases at V and 6 bases at J, with 11 bases between. CDR3 size: 14 residues. The germline V gene encodes CDR1 SGHNT and CDR2 YYREEE (reference sequence). Here the CDR3 reads CASSLGVLADTQYF. The CDR3 DNA, read in part, is TGTGCCAGCAGCTTGGGAGTCCTAGCGGATACG.

Concerning this clone itself: The read finishes 3 residues shy of the CDR3 end, and the germline J gene is used to complete it. J is TRBJ2-1 and V is TRBV19; perhaps TRBD1 as D (6 bases). From germline, CDR1 is LNHDA and CDR2 SQIVND (reference sequence). The CDR3 is 13 amino acids. The V gene lost 4 bases and the J gene lost 2 bases, with 6 bases spanning the gap. The DNA read from the CDR3 is TGTGCCAGTAGTAGGGACACCTACAATGAG. It yields the protein CASSRDTYNE. The whole CDR3 protein is CASSRDTYNEQFF.

With respect to this clone: The read stops 3 residues short of the end of the CDR3; the missing end is completed from the germline J gene. The chain recombines TRBV5-6 with TRBJ1-1, with D hard to call. There are 10 residues in the CDR3. Germline V gene lookup returns CDR1 SGHDT and CDR2 YYEEEE. CDR3 protein: CARVAGEAFF. CDR3 DNA (partial): TGTGCCAGAGTGGCGGGGGAA. Supplemented by reference TRBV5-6 and TRBJ1-1, the full variable domain reads DAGVTQSPTHLIKTRGQQVTLRCSPKSGHDTVSWYQQALGQGPQFIFQYYEEEERQRGNFPDRFSGHQFPNYSSELNVNALLLGDSALYLCARVAGEAFFGQGTRLTVV.

Concerning this clone itself: The sequenced fragment ends 3 residues before the CDR3 boundary, so the rest is inferred from the germline J gene. The V call is TRBV19, the J call TRBJ1-5; 9 nucleotides align to TRBD1. Germline V CDR1 and CDR2: LNHDA, SQIVND (reference sequence). The ends lost 11 bases at V and 7 bases at J; junction bases unmatched: 12. The CDR3 has 14 residues. Here the CDR3 reads CASRTGAVWQPQHF. The part of the CDR3 DNA that was read is TGTGCCTCGCGGACAGGGGCGGTGTGGCAGCCC.

In the case of this clone: From the germline J gene comes the end of the CDR3, since the read stops 3 residues before it. The rearrangement joins TRBV20-1 to TRBJ1-1; D is uncertain. The CDR3 has 11 residues. Germline assignment: CDR1 DFQATT and CDR2 SNEGSKA (reference sequence). Trimming removed 1 base from V and 7 bases from J, with 7 bases in between. CDR3 residues: CSARVTGEAFF. The CDR3 bases that were read are TGCAGTGCTAGAGTAACCGGTGAA.

With regard to this clone: Sequencing ends 3 residues short of the CDR3 end; the germline J gene provides the rest. This chain connects TRBV5-1 to TRBJ2-5; 10 bases are a match to TRBD2. The germline V gene encodes CDR1 SGHRS and CDR2 YFSETQ. With V trimmed by 4 bases and J by 1 base, 7 bases remained unmatched. The CDR3 length is 16 residues. The CDR3 reads CASSKGASGSQETQYF. CDR3 DNA, as far as it was read: TGCGCCAGCAGCAAAGGGGCTAGCGGGAGCCAAGAGACC.

With respect to this clone: Coverage ceases 3 residues before the CDR3 finishes, and the germline J gene fills in the end. V usage is TRBV28 and J usage is TRBJ1-5; 9 nucleotides line up with TRBD1. V lost 2 bases and J lost 6; bases outside the gene matches: 8. The V gene's germline CDR1 is MDHEN and CDR2 SYDVKM. The CDR3 totals 16 residues. CDR3 DNA (partial): TGTGCCAGCAGTTTACCACAGGGGGCGCGTAGTCAGCCC. Translation gives CASSLPQGARSQP. The entire CDR3 protein is CASSLPQGARSQPQHF. Full variable domain (outside the CDR3, taken from reference TRBV28 and TRBJ1-5): DVKVTQSSRYLVKRTGEKVFLECVQDMDHENMFWYRQDPGLGLRLIYFSYDVKMKEKGDIPEGYSVSREKKERFSLILESASTNQTSMYLCASSLPQGARSQPQHFGDGTRLSIL.

Details on this clone: From the germline J gene comes the end of the CDR3, since the read stops 3 residues before it. This chain connects TRBV19 to TRBJ2-5; 13 bases are shared with TRBD2. Germline trimming cut 1 base from V and 5 bases from J; bases unmatched to any gene: 4. CDR3 size: 16 residues. Germline values: CDR1 LNHDA, CDR2 SQIVND (reference sequence). The CDR3 sequence is CASSIVGTSGIETQYF. The DNA read from the CDR3 is TGTGCCAGTAGTATAGTGGGGACTAGCGGGATTGAGACC. The complete variable domain, with remaining parts taken from reference TRBV19 and TRBJ2-5, reads DGGITQSPKYLFRKEGQNVTLSCEQNLNHDAMYWYRQDPGQGLRLIYYSQIVNDFQKGDIAEGYSVSREKKESFPLTVTSAQKNPTAFYLCASSIVGTSGIETQYFGPGTRLLVL.

Worth noting for this clone: The read terminates 3 residues ahead of where the CDR3 ends, so the germline J gene completes it. The rearrangement uses TRBV7-3 and TRBJ2-6, with D unresolved. Trimming took off 5 bases at V and 1 base at J, with 6 bases between the two ends. The CDR3 extends over 14 amino acids. Germline CDR1 SGHTA, CDR2 FQGTGA. CDR3 bases read: TGTGCCAGCAGCCCCTCGTCTGGGGCCAACGTC. This translates into CASSPSSGANV. The entire CDR3 sequence reads CASSPSSGANVLTF.

Points on this clone: With the read ending 3 residues before the CDR3 end, the germline J gene is used to fill in that end. The chain couples TRBV5-1 to TRBJ1-4; no firm D call. Trimming left V 4 bases short and J 3 bases short, with 22 bases between. The CDR3 contains 18 residues. Germline CDR1 SGHRS, CDR2 YFSETQ. The CDR3 DNA, read in part, is TGCGCCAGCAGCCCCGTTCTAACCAGGACTGAACCTAATGAAAAA. Amino acid sequence: CASSPVLTRTEPNEK. The entire CDR3 reads CASSPVLTRTEPNEKLFF.

About this clone: The CDR3 end falls 3 residues outside the read, so it is completed with the germline J gene. The chain has TRBV19 and TRBJ1-6; possibly TRBD1 for D (5 bases). The CDR3 sequence is 14 residues long. Germline CDR1 and CDR2: LNHDA and SQIVND (reference sequence). V shed 2 bases and J shed 8 bases, with 10 bases lying between them. The part of the CDR3 DNA that was read is TGTGCCAGTAGTATAACGGACAACTATTCACCC. This translates into CASSITDNYSP. The entire CDR3 protein is CASSITDNYSPLHF.

The sequenced part of the CDR3 DNA is TGTGCCAGTAAAGGGACAGGGAGCTCCTACAATGAG. This codes for CASKGTGSSYNE. The full CDR3 protein is CASKGTGSSYNEQFF. This chain connects TRBV19 to TRBJ2-1, with TRBD1 identical over 9 bases. The sequence runs out 3 residues before the end of the CDR3; the remainder is reconstructed from the germline J gene. Germline V gene lookup returns CDR1 LNHDA and CDR2 SQIVND (reference sequence). The trim removed 7 bases at V and 0 bases at J, leaving 4 bases unmatched. CDR3 size: 15 residues.

The CDR3 spells CASSPREGAGELFF. The CDR3 bases that were read are TGTGCCAGTAGCCCCCGTGAGGGCGCCGGGGAG. V is TRBV19 and J is TRBJ2-2; a weak D match, TRBD2 (5 bases). The CDR3 end is not reached by the read, which stops 3 residues before it; the germline J gene fills it in. The CDR3 has 14 residues. CDR1 is LNHDA, CDR2 SQIVND, per germline (reference sequence). V gave up 6 bases and J gave up 6 bases, with 14 bases separating them.

As concerns this clone: The read comes to an end 3 residues before the CDR3 does, leaving the germline J gene to fill in the end. The chain has TRBV4-1 and TRBJ2-1; D might be TRBD2 (5 bases). Germline CDR1 reads MGHRA; CDR2 reads YSYEKL. V lost 0 bases and J lost 0, with 15 bases in between. The CDR3 runs to 18 residues. The part of the CDR3 DNA that was read is TGCGCCAGCAGCCAAGAAATCCTAGCAGGTCGCTCCTACAATGAG. This encodes CASSQEILAGRSYNE. The whole CDR3 protein is CASSQEILAGRSYNEQFF.

In regard to this clone: The read falls 3 residues short of the CDR3 end, and the missing part is taken from the germline J gene. The same CDR3 is also encoded by other DNA sequences in this sample. This rearrangement joins TRBV28 to TRBJ2-7; 7 nucleotides agree with TRBD1. Germline V gives CDR1 MDHEN, CDR2 SYDVKM. With V trimmed by 2 bases and J by 4 bases, 5 bases remained unmatched. This CDR3 is built from 14 residues. Partial CDR3 DNA: TGTGCCAGCAGTTTAGACCAGGGGGTATACGAG. This gives the protein CASSLDQGVYE. From start to end, the CDR3 is CASSLDQGVYEQYF.

A word on this clone: The CDR3 end falls 3 residues outside the read, so it is completed with the germline J gene. This rearrangement joins TRBV4-1 to TRBJ1-6; the D is unclear. Trimming pared 1 base from V and 7 bases from J, leaving 14 bases between. The germline CDR1 and CDR2 sequences are MGHRA and YSYEKL. The CDR3 sequence is 16 residues long. The DNA read from the CDR3 is TGCGCCAGCAGCCAAGTATTCACAGTTGAGAATTCACCC. It yields the protein CASSQVFTVENSP. The entire CDR3 sequence reads CASSQVFTVENSPLHF.

In regard to this clone: The CDR3 goes on 3 residues after the read ends, and that part is filled in from the germline J gene. The chain combines TRBV10-1 with TRBJ2-2, with D possibly TRBD2 on 6 matching bases. The germline V gene encodes CDR1 WNHNN and CDR2 SYGVQD (reference sequence). This CDR3 is 17 amino acids long. The V gene lost 3 bases and the J gene lost 3 bases, with 17 bases spanning the gap. The sequenced CDR3 bases are TGCGCCAGCAGTGACCTTCGACTAGTGGGCGACACCGGGGAG. It translates to CASSDLRLVGDTGE. The complete CDR3 sequence is CASSDLRLVGDTGELFF.

Turning to this clone: The read ends 3 residues before the CDR3 terminus; that terminus is restored from the germline J gene. The rearrangement joins TRBV20-1 to TRBJ1-1, with D maybe TRBD1 (5 bases). Deletions cut 3 bases from V and 4 bases from J, with 15 bases between. Germline V gives CDR1 DFQATT, CDR2 SNEGSKA (reference sequence). The CDR3 length is 14 residues. The covered CDR3 bases are TGCAGTGCTAGTAGCGGGGGAGGAAGCACTGAA. Amino acids: CSASSGGGSTE. The entire CDR3 reads CSASSGGGSTEAFF.

To note about this clone: The read finishes 3 residues shy of the CDR3 end, and the germline J gene is used to complete it. This chain links TRBV18 with TRBJ1-3, with TRBD1 as a possible D gene (5 bases). Germline CDR1 is KGHSH and CDR2 is LQKENI. The germline V and J ends were trimmed by 6 bases and 9 bases, with 18 bases remaining between them. The CDR3 runs 14 residues. The part of the CDR3 DNA that was read is TGTGCCAGCTCCCCGGGGGACCGCCGAGGCACC. Translating gives CASSPGDRRGT. The CDR3 as a whole reads CASSPGDRRGTIYF.

With regard to this clone: The CDR3 extends 3 residues past the end of the read, so its final part is completed from the germline J gene. The V gene is TRBV20-1, the J gene TRBJ2-3, with 7 positions matching TRBD2. This CDR3 contains 19 residues. V was pared by 4 bases and J by 0 bases, with 19 bases of the junction left unmatched. Germline CDR1 is DFQATT and CDR2 is SNEGSKA (reference sequence). The CDR3 DNA, read in part, is TGCAGTGCTAAGAACCCAGGGTTCATGGGAGGGGAAAGCACAGATACG. It encodes CSAKNPGFMGGESTDT. Given in full, the CDR3 is CSAKNPGFMGGESTDTQYF.

On this clone itself: The sequence runs out 3 residues before the end of the CDR3; the remainder is reconstructed from the germline J gene. This rearrangement joins TRBV20-1 to TRBJ2-5; 7 bases agree with TRBD1. This CDR3 spans 14 amino acids. Trimming cost V 6 bases and J 4 bases; bases outside gene matches: 11. CDR1 and CDR2 (germline): DFQATT, SNEGSKA (reference sequence). The CDR3 protein is CSAREFRGLETQYF. The sequenced part of the CDR3 DNA is TGCAGTGCCAGGGAGTTCAGGGGGTTAGAGACC.

Incomplete CDR3 DNA: TGCGCCAGCAGTGATGCGGGAGGTGAACAACCTTACGAG. It specifies CASSDAGGEQPYE. The full-length CDR3 reads as CASSDAGGEQPYEQYF. V usage is TRBV10-2 and J usage is TRBJ2-7; TRBD2 aligns across 8 bases. The missing CDR3 end, 3 residues past where the read stops, is filled in from the germline J gene. Germline CDR1 WSHSY, CDR2 SAAADI. The CDR3 has 16 residues. Trimming at V came to 3 bases and at J to 4 bases, leaving 11 bases not matched to a gene.

On this clone itself: The CDR3 end is not reached by the read, which stops 3 residues before it; the germline J gene fills it in. The chain links TRBV6-1 to TRBJ1-1, with D maybe TRBD1 (6 bases). The V end lost 6 bases, the J end lost 1 base, and 15 bases lay between the germline ends. The CDR3 sequence is 15 residues long. CDR1 and CDR2 from the germline V gene are MNHNS and SASEGT. The sequenced part of the CDR3 DNA is TGTGCCAGCAGGGAACAGGGTGGGGCGAACACTGAA. Amino acid sequence: CASREQGGANTE. The CDR3 reads in full as CASREQGGANTEAFF.

On this clone: The read gets to within 3 residues of the CDR3 end, and the germline J gene fills in the rest. V usage is TRBV6-1 and J usage is TRBJ2-3; 9 nucleotides match TRBD1. Germline CDR1 and CDR2: MNHNS and SASEGT. The CDR3 is 15 residues long. With V trimmed by 4 bases and J by 4 bases, 6 bases remained unmatched. The CDR3 loop reads CASSGSRQGADTQYF. The covered CDR3 bases are TGTGCCAGCAGTGGGTCCCGACAGGGGGCAGATACG.

As for this clone: The read ends 3 residues before the CDR3 terminus; that terminus is restored from the germline J gene. The rearrangement joins TRBV20-1 to TRBJ2-5; D is possibly TRBD2 (6 bases). The germline gives CDR1 DFQATT, CDR2 SNEGSKA (reference sequence). V lost 0 bases, J lost 2 bases, and 16 bases lay in between. The CDR3 is made up of 16 amino acids. CDR3 in amino acids: CSARDESAGLQETQYF. The CDR3 DNA, read in part, is TGCAGTGCTAGAGATGAAAGTGCGGGGCTTCAAGAGACC.

Of note for this clone: The read gets to within 3 residues of the CDR3 end, and the germline J gene fills in the rest. The V and J genes are TRBV19 and TRBJ1-2; D is unclear. The CDR3 totals 13 residues. The V end was cut by 4 bases, the J end by 2 bases, with 8 bases between. The germline CDR1 and CDR2 sequences are LNHDA and SQIVND (reference sequence). The DNA read from the CDR3 is TGTGCCAGTAGTAATGAACAGAACTATGGC. Its translation is CASSNEQNYG. The CDR3 in full is CASSNEQNYGYTF.